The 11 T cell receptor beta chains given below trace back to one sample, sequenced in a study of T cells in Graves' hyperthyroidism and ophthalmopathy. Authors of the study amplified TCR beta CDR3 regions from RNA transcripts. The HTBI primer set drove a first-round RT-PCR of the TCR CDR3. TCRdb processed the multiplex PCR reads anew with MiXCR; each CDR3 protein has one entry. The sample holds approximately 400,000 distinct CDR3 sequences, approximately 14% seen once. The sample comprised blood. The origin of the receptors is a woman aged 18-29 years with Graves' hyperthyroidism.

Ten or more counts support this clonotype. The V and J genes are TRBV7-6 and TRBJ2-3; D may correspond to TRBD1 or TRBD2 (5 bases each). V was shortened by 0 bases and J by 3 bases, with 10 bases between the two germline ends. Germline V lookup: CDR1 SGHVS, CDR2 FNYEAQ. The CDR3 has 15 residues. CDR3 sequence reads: CASSLATWGTDTQYF. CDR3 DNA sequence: TGTGCCAGCAGCTTAGCTACTTGGGGGACAGATACGCAGTATTTT.

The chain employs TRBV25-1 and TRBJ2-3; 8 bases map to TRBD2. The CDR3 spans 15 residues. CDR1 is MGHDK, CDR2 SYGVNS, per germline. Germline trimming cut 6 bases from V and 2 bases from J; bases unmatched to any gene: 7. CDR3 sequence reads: CASRSTGGPTDTQYF. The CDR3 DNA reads TGTGCCAGCAGATCTACGGGAGGGCCCACAGATACGCAGTATTTT.

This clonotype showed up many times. CDR3 region: CASSLRDSGANTEAFF. In DNA, the CDR3 is TGTGCCAGCAGCTTGAGGGACAGTGGAGCGAACACTGAAGCTTTCTTT. This chain uses TRBV5-5 with TRBJ1-1, with 7 positions matching TRBD1. Germline V gene lookup returns CDR1 SGHKS and CDR2 YYEKEE (reference sequence). CDR3 length equals 16 residues. V gave up 1 base and J gave up 1 base; unmatched junction bases: 7.

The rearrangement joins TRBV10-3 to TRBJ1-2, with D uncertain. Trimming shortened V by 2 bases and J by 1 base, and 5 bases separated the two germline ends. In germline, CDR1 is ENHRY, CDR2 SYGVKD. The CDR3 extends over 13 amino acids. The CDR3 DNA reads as TGTGCCATCAGTGAGGGTAATAACTATGGCTACACCTTC. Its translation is CAISEGNNYGYTF.

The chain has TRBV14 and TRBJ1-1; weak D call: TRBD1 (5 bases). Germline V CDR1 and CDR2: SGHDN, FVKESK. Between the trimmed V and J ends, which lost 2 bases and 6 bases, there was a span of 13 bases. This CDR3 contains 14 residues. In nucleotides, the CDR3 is TGTGCCAGCAGCCAATGGGGCGCCGAGTCTGAAGCTTTCTTT. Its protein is CASSQWGAESEAFF.

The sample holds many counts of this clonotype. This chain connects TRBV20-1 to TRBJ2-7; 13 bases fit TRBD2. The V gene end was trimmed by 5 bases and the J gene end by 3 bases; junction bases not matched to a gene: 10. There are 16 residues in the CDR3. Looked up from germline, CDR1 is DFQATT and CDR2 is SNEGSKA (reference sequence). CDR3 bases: TGCAGTGCTCCACTAGCGGGAGGGCCGGTCTACTACGAGCAGTACTTC. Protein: CSAPLAGGPVYYEQYF.

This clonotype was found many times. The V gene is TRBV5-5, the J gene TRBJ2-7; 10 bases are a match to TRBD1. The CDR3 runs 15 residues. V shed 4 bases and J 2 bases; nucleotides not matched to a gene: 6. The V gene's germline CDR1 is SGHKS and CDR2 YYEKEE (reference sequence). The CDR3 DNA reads TGTGCCAGCAGCCCAACGGACAGGGGGACCTACGAGCAGTACTTC. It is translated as CASSPTDRGTYEQYF.

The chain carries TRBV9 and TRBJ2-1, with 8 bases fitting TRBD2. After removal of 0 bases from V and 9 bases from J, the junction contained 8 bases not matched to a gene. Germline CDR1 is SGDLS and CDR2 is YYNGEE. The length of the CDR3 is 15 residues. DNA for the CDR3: TGTGCCAGCAGCGTAGGGAGCGGGAGCCGGAGTGAGCAGTTCTTC. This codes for CASSVGSGSRSEQFF.

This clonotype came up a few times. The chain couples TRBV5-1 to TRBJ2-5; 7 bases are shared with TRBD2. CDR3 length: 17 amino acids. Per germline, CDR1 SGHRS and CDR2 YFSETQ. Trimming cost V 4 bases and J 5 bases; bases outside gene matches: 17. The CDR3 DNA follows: TGCGCCAGCAGCCCCTCGTTCGGGAGCGGGGAGGCCGAGACCCAGTACTTC. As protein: CASSPSFGSGEAETQYF.

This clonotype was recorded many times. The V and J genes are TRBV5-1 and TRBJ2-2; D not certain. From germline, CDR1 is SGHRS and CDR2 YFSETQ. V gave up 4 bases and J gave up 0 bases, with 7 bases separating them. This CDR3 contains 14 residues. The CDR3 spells CASSLRANTGELFF. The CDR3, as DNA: TGCGCCAGCAGCCTTAGGGCGAACACCGGGGAGCTGTTTTTT.

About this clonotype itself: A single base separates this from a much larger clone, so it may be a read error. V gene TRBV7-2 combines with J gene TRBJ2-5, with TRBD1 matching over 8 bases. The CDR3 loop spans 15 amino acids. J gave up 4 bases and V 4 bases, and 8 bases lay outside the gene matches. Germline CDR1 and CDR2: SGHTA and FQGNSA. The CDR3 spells CASSYHRDRRETQYF. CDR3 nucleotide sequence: TGTGCCAGCAGCTACCACCGGGACAGGAGAGAGACCCAGTACTTC.